The present TCR beta chain was sequenced within a study of neurological immune-mediated disorders. Study-wide context: Of the multiple sclerosis patients, roughly 35 in total, roughly 31 were relapsing-remitting and 3 were secondary progressive. Findings and limits, study-wide: The study phylogenetically grouped the repertoires of 18 of 34 multiple sclerosis patients into one related-CDR3 cluster, a possible signature.

Each CDR3 protein gets one entry after TCRdb re-called the 5' RACE reads with MiXCR. The sample records tens of thousands of distinct CDR3 sequences, 3% to 3.5% being singletons. The CDR3 contains 16 residues. Per the germline V gene, CDR1 is SEHNR and CDR2 is FQNEAQ (reference sequence). V lost 4 bases to trimming and J lost 0 bases; unmatched junction nucleotides: 7. In this sample, this clonotype turned up many times. Its specificity is not known. The genes are TRBV7-9 and TRBJ2-7, with 9 nucleotides matching TRBD1. The clonotype originates from a man in his forties with multiple sclerosis. The sequenced material came from PBMCs. For the CDR3, the DNA is TGTGCCAGCAGCTCTAGAGACAGGGGGAACTCCTACGAGCAGTACTTC. Protein sequence: CASSSRDRGNSYEQYF.